Following are 26 T cell receptor beta chains from one sample sequenced in a study of T cell clonality in common variable immunodeficiency. The protocol was immunoSEQ multiplex PCR, while the TCRdb copy is restricted to in-frame clones and leaves out a portion. The sample contains about 35,000 clones, none of them singletons. Specimen: peripheral blood mononuclear cells. The receptors come from a person aged 18-69 years in good health.

This clone was counted at least ten times. The CDR3 is cut off 3 residues early in the read; its end comes from the germline J gene. The J gene is TRBJ1-1, the V gene TRBV11-2, with D unclear. The CDR3 has 12 amino acids. Germline V gene data show CDR1 as SGHAT and CDR2 as FQNNGV. The chain's CDR3 is CASSLLGSGAFF. The covered CDR3 bases are TGTGCCAGCAGCCTTCTCGGTTCAGGA.

CDR3 sequence: CASSFDYNDYTF. Partial CDR3 DNA: TGTGCCAGCAGCTTCGACTACAATGAC. The chain links TRBV7-9 to TRBJ1-2; D unresolved. The read gets to within 3 residues of the CDR3 end, and the germline J gene fills in the rest. CDR1 is SEHNR and CDR2 is FQNEAQ in the germline V gene (reference sequence). The length of the CDR3 is 12 residues.

By share, this clone ranks as medium-sized. The part of the CDR3 DNA that was read is TGTGCCAGCAGTTCCGGGGAGGGCTACGAG. This encodes CASSSGEGYE. The full CDR3 protein reads CASSSGEGYEQYF. The chain carries TRBV9 and TRBJ2-7; TRBD2 agrees at 7 bases. Read data end 3 residues before the CDR3 end; the end is taken from the germline J gene. The germline gives CDR1 SGDLS, CDR2 YYNGEE. Losses at the gene ends were 5 bases for V and 3 bases for J; bases not matched to a gene: 5. The CDR3 loop spans 13 amino acids.

This clone was detected many times. The read gets to within 3 residues of the CDR3 end, and the germline J gene fills in the rest. V and J are TRBV30 and TRBJ1-5; maybe TRBD1 (5 bases). The CDR3 is made up of 13 amino acids. V gave up 5 bases and J gave up 5 bases, with 13 bases separating them. The V gene's germline CDR1 is GTSNPN and CDR2 SVGIG (reference sequence). The CDR3 reads CAWAGLGDQPQHF. The sequenced CDR3 bases are TGTGCCTGGGCGGGACTTGGGGATCAGCCC. Combining the CDR3 with reference TRBV30 and TRBJ1-5 gives the whole variable domain SQTIHQWPATLVQPVGSPLSLECTVEGTSNPNLYWYRQAAGRGLQLLFYSVGIGQISSEVPQNLSASRPQDRQFILSSKKLLLSDSGFYLCAWAGLGDQPQHFGDGTRLSIL.

The table lists this clone with many counts. The CDR3 end is not reached by the read, which stops 3 residues before it; the germline J gene fills it in. V and J are TRBV7-8 and TRBJ2-6, with 8 bases lining up with TRBD1. With 3 bases clipped from V and 2 bases from J, the junction kept 3 bases outside the gene matches. Looked up from germline, CDR1 is SGHVS and CDR2 is FQNEAQ. The CDR3 runs to 16 residues. CDR3 DNA (partial): TGTGCCAGCAGCTTGCAGGGGGCAGCTGGGGCCAACGTC. This translates into CASSLQGAAGANV. The full-length CDR3 reads as CASSLQGAAGANVLTF.

In its sample, this clone was seen many times. CDR3 protein: CASSPRGPDTQYF. Partial CDR3 DNA: TGCGCCAGCAGTCCGAGGGGTCCAGATACG. This rearrangement joins TRBV10-1 to TRBJ2-3, with D perhaps TRBD1 or TRBD2 (5 bases each). The sequenced fragment ends 3 residues before the CDR3 boundary, so the rest is inferred from the germline J gene. V was trimmed by 5 bases and J by 4 bases, leaving 10 bases between them. Germline CDR1 is WNHNN and CDR2 is SYGVQD (reference sequence). The CDR3 contains 13 residues.

The table lists this clone with many counts. The read terminates 3 residues before the CDR3 end, so the remaining end is supplied by the germline J gene. V is TRBV7-8 and J is TRBJ1-4, with 12 positions matching TRBD1. The germline V gene encodes CDR1 SGHVS and CDR2 FQNEAQ. The V gene end was trimmed by 4 bases and the J gene end by 5 bases; junction bases not matched to a gene: 5. CDR3 length equals 16 residues. CDR3 amino acids: CASSSLGTGGNEKLFF. The covered CDR3 bases are TGTGCCAGCAGCTCCCTCGGGACAGGGGGCAATGAAAAA.

This clone was observed at least ten times. Partial CDR3 DNA: TGTGCCAGTAGAAAACGCTCCCTCGGGAATGAG. Encoded protein: CASRKRSLGNE. In full, the CDR3 reads CASRKRSLGNEQFF. The genes are TRBV19 and TRBJ2-1; D is unclear. Read coverage stops 3 residues before the CDR3 terminus; the germline J gene supplies the remainder. The CDR3 has 14 amino acids. The germline gives CDR1 LNHDA, CDR2 SQIVND (reference sequence). V lost 6 bases to trimming and J lost 7 bases, with 16 bases between them.

This clone was observed at least ten times. The read finishes 3 residues shy of the CDR3 end, and the germline J gene is used to complete it. The chain links TRBV29-1 to TRBJ1-2, with D possibly TRBD1 on 5 matching bases. This CDR3 has 15 amino acids. Germline CDR1 SQVTM, CDR2 ANQGSEA. Trimming pared 6 bases from V and 3 bases from J, leaving 20 bases between. The sequenced CDR3 bases are TGCAGCGTAGACAACAAATGGGGGGGGGACTATGGC. Translated: CSVDNKWGGDYG. In full, the CDR3 reads CSVDNKWGGDYGYTF. Looking up the rest from reference TRBV29-1 and TRBJ1-2 gives the full variable domain: SAVISQKPSRDICQRGTSLTIQCQVDSQVTMMFWYRQQPGQSLTLIATANQGSEATYESGFVIDKFPISRPNLTFSTLTVSNMSPEDSSIYLCSVDNKWGGDYGYTFGSGTRLTVV.

This clone was observed at least ten times. The CDR3 extends 3 residues past the end of the read, so its final part is completed from the germline J gene. The chain couples TRBV5-1 to TRBJ2-5; either TRBD1 or TRBD2 may supply D (5 bases each). The V gene's germline CDR1 is SGHRS and CDR2 YFSETQ. CDR3 length: 15 amino acids. V was trimmed by 4 bases and J by 2 bases, leaving 15 bases between them. Here the CDR3 reads CASSADRGAQETQYF. The DNA read from the CDR3 is TGCGCCAGCAGCGCGGATAGGGGAGCGCAAGAGACC.

This clone showed up many times. From the germline J gene comes the end of the CDR3, since the read stops 3 residues before it. V is TRBV14 and J is TRBJ2-6; D is ambiguous. V lost 5 bases and J lost 0, with 8 bases in between. The length of the CDR3 is 15 residues. CDR1 and CDR2 from the germline V gene are SGHDN and FVKESK. CDR3 in amino acids: CASSVESSGANVLTF. The CDR3 DNA, read in part, is TGTGCCAGCAGCGTAGAGAGCTCTGGGGCCAACGTC.

This clone was counted ten times or more. The CDR3 sequence: CASKGGSRVFPGELFF. The sequenced CDR3 bases are TGTGCCAGTAAAGGAGGCTCTCGGGTCTTTCCCGGGGAG. The V gene is TRBV19, the J gene TRBJ2-2; D is perhaps TRBD2 (5 bases). The observed sequence ends 3 residues before the CDR3 terminus, with the missing tail filled in from the germline J gene. Germline V CDR1 and CDR2: LNHDA, SQIVND (reference sequence). This CDR3 region has 16 residues. V dropped 7 bases and J dropped 6 bases, with 21 bases sitting between them. The whole variable domain, remainder taken from reference TRBV19 and TRBJ2-2, is DGGITQSPKYLFRKEGQNVTLSCEQNLNHDAMYWYRQDPGQGLRLIYYSQIVNDFQKGDIAEGYSVSREKKESFPLTVTSAQKNPTAFYLCASKGGSRVFPGELFFGEGSRLTVL.

This clone appeared many times. The read falls 3 residues short of the CDR3 end, and the missing part is taken from the germline J gene. V usage is TRBV20-1 and J usage is TRBJ2-5; perhaps TRBD2 as D (6 bases). Trimming took 4 bases from V and 3 from J, leaving 15 bases between them. Germline V gene data show CDR1 as DFQATT and CDR2 as SNEGSKA (reference sequence). The CDR3 runs to 14 residues. Incomplete CDR3 DNA: TGCAGTGCTACCGGACTACCCGGGGAAGAGACC. As protein: CSATGLPGEET. The entire CDR3 protein reads CSATGLPGEETQYF.

At least ten counts were recorded for this clone. The covered CDR3 bases are TGCGCCAGCAGCTTATCTAGTAAGAACACCGGGGAG. This encodes CASSLSSKNTGE. The complete CDR3 sequence is CASSLSSKNTGELFF. This sequence joins TRBV5-1 and TRBJ2-2, with D unresolved. The read falls 3 residues short of the CDR3 end, and the missing part is taken from the germline J gene. Looked up from germline, CDR1 is SGHRS and CDR2 is YFSETQ. The CDR3 extends over 15 amino acids. V lost 2 bases and J lost 1, with 9 bases in between.

This clone was recorded many times. Read sequence stops 3 residues before the CDR3 end, and the germline J gene provides the missing end. The V gene is TRBV5-1, the J gene TRBJ2-3; the match to TRBD2 covers 8 bases. The germline V gene has CDR1 SGHRS and CDR2 YFSETQ. After removal of 0 bases from V and 4 bases from J, the junction contained 7 bases not matched to a gene. There are 16 residues in the CDR3. The CDR3 bases that were read are TGCGCCAGCAGCTTGGTAAGCGGGAGCGGCGCAGATACG. Translating it yields CASSLVSGSGADT. The full-length CDR3 reads as CASSLVSGSGADTQYF.

As concerns this clone: The CDR3 goes on 3 residues after the read ends, and that part is filled in from the germline J gene. V gene TRBV19 combines with J gene TRBJ1-2; D is possibly TRBD1 (5 bases). The CDR3 sequence is 15 residues long. Germline lookup yields CDR1 LNHDA and CDR2 SQIVND (reference sequence). CDR3 amino acids: CASSIGAGTTDTYTF. Incomplete CDR3 DNA: TGTGCCAGTAGTATAGGAGCGGGGACCACAGATACC.

This clone appeared many times. The sequenced fragment ends 3 residues before the CDR3 boundary, so the rest is inferred from the germline J gene. The genes are TRBV20-1 and TRBJ2-7; TRBD1 is a possible D gene (6 bases). Germline V gives CDR1 DFQATT, CDR2 SNEGSKA (reference sequence). The V and J ends lost 0 bases and 6 bases respectively, with 12 bases between them. The CDR3 spans 13 residues. This chain's CDR3 is CSAREPDRGEQYF. The sequenced CDR3 bases are TGCAGTGCTAGAGAGCCGGACAGAGGCGAG.

This clone was seen at least ten times. The read is 3 residues too short to cover the CDR3 end, so that end is filled in from the germline J gene. This rearrangement joins TRBV30 to TRBJ1-2, with D unresolved. V dropped 2 bases and J dropped 5 bases, with 12 bases sitting between them. The CDR3 sequence is 13 residues long. From germline, CDR1 is GTSNPN and CDR2 SVGIG (reference sequence). The DNA read from the CDR3 is TGTGCCTGGAGTTGGGCCGATGGGTATGGC. This codes for CAWSWADGYG. The CDR3 in its entirety is CAWSWADGYGYTF.

This clone was picked up a small number of times. The read gets to within 3 residues of the CDR3 end, and the germline J gene fills in the rest. This chain connects TRBV5-1 to TRBJ2-3; 7 bases fit TRBD2. In germline, CDR1 is SGHRS, CDR2 YFSETQ. This CDR3 is 16 amino acids long. The sequenced part of the CDR3 DNA is TGCGCCAGCAGCTTGGGGCCTAGCGGCCTCCAAGAGACG. Its protein product is CASSLGPSGLQET. Given in full, the CDR3 is CASSLGPSGLQETQYF.

This clone has ten or more counts. The CDR3 loop reads CASGPRDNYEQYF. The part of the CDR3 DNA that was read is TGCGCCAGCGGACCCCGGGACAACTACGAG. This chain uses TRBV5-1 with TRBJ2-7; tentative D call: TRBD1 (6 bases). The read ends 3 residues shy of where the CDR3 ends; the end is completed using the germline J gene. The CDR3 runs to 13 residues. The germline CDR1 and CDR2 sequences are SGHRS and YFSETQ. The V gene lost 7 bases and the J gene lost 3 bases, with 14 bases spanning the gap.

This clone was detected only a few times. The read ends 3 residues early relative to the CDR3; the germline J gene fills the gap. The chain employs TRBV20-1 and TRBJ1-2, with no clear D. The CDR3 runs to 14 residues. CDR1 is DFQATT, CDR2 SNEGSKA, per germline (reference sequence). Partial CDR3 DNA: TGCAGTGTTCCTACCGGGCTAGCGGGCTACGAC. The encoded protein is CSVPTGLAGYD. The full CDR3 protein reads CSVPTGLAGYDYTF.

This clone was picked up many times. The read ends 3 residues shy of where the CDR3 ends; the end is completed using the germline J gene. The rearrangement uses TRBV5-1 and TRBJ1-1; D may be TRBD1 (6 bases). Trimming left V 0 bases short and J 5 bases short, with 11 bases between. CDR1 is SGHRS and CDR2 is YFSETQ in the germline V gene. There are 14 residues in the CDR3. Incomplete CDR3 DNA: TGCGCCAGCAGCTTGGACAGGGAGGGAACTGAA. Protein: CASSLDREGTE. The entire CDR3 sequence reads CASSLDREGTEAFF. The variable domain in full, completed from reference TRBV5-1 and TRBJ1-1, reads KAGVTQTPRYLIKTRGQQVTLSCSPISGHRSVSWYQQTPGQGLQFLFEYFSETQRNKGNFPGRFSGRQFSNSRSEMNVSTLELGDSALYLCASSLDREGTEAFFGQGTRLTVV.

At least ten counts were recorded for this clone. CDR3 residues: CAISPARGAKNIQYF. The DNA read from the CDR3 is TGTGCCATCTCCCCCGCACGCGGAGCCAAAAACATT. The chain couples TRBV10-3 to TRBJ2-4; D is unclear. The read halts 3 residues ahead of the CDR3 end, with the missing end drawn from the germline J gene. Deletions cut 8 bases from V and 0 bases from J, with 14 bases between. Germline V gene data show CDR1 as ENHRY and CDR2 as SYGVKD. The CDR3 sequence is 15 residues long.

With respect to this clone: The CDR3 end lies 3 residues beyond the end of the read and is filled in from the germline J gene. The genes are TRBV7-2 and TRBJ2-1; D is perhaps TRBD1 (5 bases). V dropped 5 bases and J dropped 7 bases, with 12 bases sitting between them. CDR3 length: 13 residues. The V gene's germline CDR1 is SGHTA and CDR2 FQGNSA. CDR3 amino acids: CASSLGHPNEQFF. The covered CDR3 bases are TGTGCCAGCAGCCTCGGACACCCGAATGAG.

This clone came up many times. The read is 3 residues too short to cover the CDR3 end, so that end is filled in from the germline J gene. V usage is TRBV20-1 and J usage is TRBJ2-7, with 12 positions matching TRBD2. Looked up from germline, CDR1 is DFQATT and CDR2 is SNEGSKA (reference sequence). The V gene end was trimmed by 6 bases and the J gene end by 3 bases; junction bases not matched to a gene: 9. The CDR3 runs 15 residues. The CDR3 sequence is CSAAPLAGGNYEQYF. The sequenced CDR3 bases are TGCAGTGCCGCCCCCCTAGCGGGAGGGAACTACGAG.

Many counts were recorded for this clone. The missing CDR3 end, 3 residues past where the read stops, is filled in from the germline J gene. The chain joins TRBV20-1 to TRBJ2-7; no clear D gene. From germline, CDR1 is DFQATT and CDR2 SNEGSKA (reference sequence). The CDR3 length is 12 residues. Deletions cut 0 bases from V and 4 bases from J, with 7 bases between. The CDR3 is CSARDPYYEQYF. CDR3 DNA (partial): TGCAGTGCTAGAGATCCCTATTACGAG.